Listed here are 4 T cell receptor beta chains from one sample, sequenced in a study of cytomegalovirus exposure and HLA in healthy donors (dated by TCRdb to the late 2010s). Library preparation was by the immunoSEQ multiplex PCR assay. For the multiplex PCR, a mixture combining 60 forward primers for TCR Vbeta segments and 13 reverse primers for TCR Jbeta segments was used. Entries here come from immuneACCESS through TCRdb and include only in-frame sequences with V and J called. Some clones fail to appear in such tables; in the studies checked, an unresolved V gene covers under half of the shortfall, and the cause of the remainder is unknown. In this sample the table shows approximately 180,000 clones, roughly 85% of which occur a single time. The ten largest account for around 1.7% of the sample. Sequencing was done on a sample of PBMCs. The receptors were gathered from a woman between 18 and 30 years old in good health and CMV-seronegative.

V usage is TRBV4-3 and J usage is TRBJ2-1; possible D gene TRBD1, 6 bases. The length of the CDR3 is 16 residues. Trimming cost V 1 base and J 0 bases, with 10 bases left between them. The germline gives CDR1 LGHNA, CDR2 YSLEER. Here the CDR3 reads CASSQGRTVSYNEQFF. The CDR3 DNA is TGCGCCAGCAGCCAAGGTAGGACAGTCTCCTACAATGAGCAGTTCTTC.

The chain combines TRBV29-1 with TRBJ1-2; tentative D call: TRBD1 (5 bases). Germline CDR1 and CDR2: SQVTM and ANQGSEA. The V and J ends lost 6 bases and 4 bases respectively, with 9 bases between them. The CDR3 consists of 11 residues. DNA of the CDR3: TGCAGCGTGGCAGGGATCTATGGCTACACCTTC. Its translation: CSVAGIYGYTF. The variable domain in full, completed from reference TRBV29-1 and TRBJ1-2, reads SAVISQKPSRDICQRGTSLTIQCQVDSQVTMMFWYRQQPGQSLTLIATANQGSEATYESGFVIDKFPISRPNLTFSTLTVSNMSPEDSSIYLCSVAGIYGYTFGSGTRLTVV.

J is TRBJ1-2 and V is TRBV30, with TRBD1 matching over 7 bases. From germline, CDR1 is GTSNPN and CDR2 SVGIG (reference sequence). With V trimmed by 8 bases and J by 3 bases, 6 bases remained unmatched. The CDR3 extends over 12 amino acids. CDR3 protein: CAGHRGYYGYTF. In nucleotides, the CDR3 is TGTGCCGGCCACAGGGGATACTATGGCTACACCTTC.

The chain has TRBV27 and TRBJ1-6, with D unclear. The CDR3 extends over 15 amino acids. Trimming took 2 bases from V and 6 from J, leaving 11 bases between them. Germline values: CDR1 MNHEY, CDR2 SMNVEV (reference sequence). As DNA, the CDR3 is TGTGCCAGCAGTTTAGGTCTTAACACTAATTCACCCCTCCACTTT. It codes for CASSLGLNTNSPLHF.